What follows describes a single T cell receptor (beta chain). The data are from a study of T cell changes during pregnancy in multiple sclerosis. V was pared by 4 bases and J by 1 base, with 8 bases between. The CDR3 has 15 residues. Germline V gene lookup returns CDR1 SGHTA and CDR2 FQGNSA. Assay used: immunoSEQ multiplex PCR; TCRdb lists only in-frame clones, some missing. The data show tens of thousands of clones, 85% to 90% seen once. The chain carries TRBV7-2 and TRBJ2-6; TRBD1 might be the D (7 bases). The specimen comprised peripheral blood, sampled after pregnancy. The sequence was collected from a female donor in good health, enrolled as a control in a pregnancy study. This CDR3 is CASSSGGSGANVLTF. The CDR3 coding sequence is TGTGCCAGCAGCTCAGGGGGGTCTGGGGCCAACGTCCTGACTTTC.